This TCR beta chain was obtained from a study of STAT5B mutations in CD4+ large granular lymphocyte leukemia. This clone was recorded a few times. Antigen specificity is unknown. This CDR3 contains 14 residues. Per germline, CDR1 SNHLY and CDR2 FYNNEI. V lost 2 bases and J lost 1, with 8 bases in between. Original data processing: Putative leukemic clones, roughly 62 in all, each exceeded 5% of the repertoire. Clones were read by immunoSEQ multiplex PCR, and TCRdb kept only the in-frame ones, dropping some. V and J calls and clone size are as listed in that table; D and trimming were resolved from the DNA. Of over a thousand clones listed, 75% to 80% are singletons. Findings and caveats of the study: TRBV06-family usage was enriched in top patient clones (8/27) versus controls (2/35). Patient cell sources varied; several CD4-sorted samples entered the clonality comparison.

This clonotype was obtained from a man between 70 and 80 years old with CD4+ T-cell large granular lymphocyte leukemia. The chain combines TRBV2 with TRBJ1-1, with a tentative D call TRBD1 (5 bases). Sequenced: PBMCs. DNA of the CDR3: TGTGCCAGCAGTGAAAGGACATCGAACACTGAAGCTTTCTTT. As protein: CASSERTSNTEAFF.